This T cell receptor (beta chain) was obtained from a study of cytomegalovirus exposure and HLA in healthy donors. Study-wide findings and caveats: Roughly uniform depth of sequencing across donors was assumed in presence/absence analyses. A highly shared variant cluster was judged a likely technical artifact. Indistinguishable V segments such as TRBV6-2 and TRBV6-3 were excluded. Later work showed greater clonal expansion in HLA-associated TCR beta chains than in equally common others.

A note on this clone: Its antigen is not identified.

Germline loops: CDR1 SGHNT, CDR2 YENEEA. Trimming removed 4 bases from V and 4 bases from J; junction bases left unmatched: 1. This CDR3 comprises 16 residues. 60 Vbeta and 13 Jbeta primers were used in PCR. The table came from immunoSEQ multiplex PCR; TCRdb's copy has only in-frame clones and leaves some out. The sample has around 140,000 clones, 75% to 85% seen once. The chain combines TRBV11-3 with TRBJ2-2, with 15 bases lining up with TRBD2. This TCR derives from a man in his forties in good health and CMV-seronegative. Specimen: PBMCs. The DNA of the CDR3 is TGTGCCAGCAGCTCGGGACTAGCGGGGGGCACCGGGGAGCTGTTTTTT. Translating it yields CASSSGLAGGTGELFF.